These 29 T cell receptor beta chains were sequenced from one sample in a study of low-dose radiotherapy and immunotherapy resistance in tumors. The authors amplified TCRs for 15 to 25 PCR cycles with a constant-region primer and a V-primer adapter. TCRdb re-called the reads through MiXCR, storing one row per CDR3 protein. The sample records about 46,000 distinct CDR3 sequences, about 10% being singletons. The time point: before trial treatment. The sample in question was PBMCs, obtained before treatment. The receptors here all came from a female donor with ovarian cancer.

This clonotype has a count of ten or more. V gene TRBV18 combines with J gene TRBJ2-3, with 8 bases aligning to TRBD1. The trim removed 4 bases at V and 4 bases at J, leaving 1 base unmatched. From germline, CDR1 is KGHSH and CDR2 LQKENI. The CDR3 totals 13 residues. CDR3 amino acids: CASSRQGPDTQYF. The CDR3 DNA sequence: TGTGCCAGCTCACGACAGGGGCCAGATACGCAGTATTTT.

This clonotype occurred many times. The rearrangement joins TRBV5-4 to TRBJ2-5; D unresolved. The CDR3 has 14 amino acids. Per germline, CDR1 SGHNT and CDR2 YYREEE (reference sequence). With 0 bases removed from V and 5 bases from J, the gap between germline ends came to 11 bases. The CDR3 sequence: CASSLANSQETQYF. Written as DNA, the CDR3 is TGTGCCAGCAGCTTGGCCAACAGCCAGGAGACCCAGTACTTC.

Worth noting for this clonotype: A far larger clone is one base from this, pointing to a likely read error. The chain couples TRBV19 to TRBJ2-5; D might be TRBD2 (6 bases). The V gene's germline CDR1 is LNHDA and CDR2 SQIVND (reference sequence). The CDR3 loop spans 15 amino acids. V gave up 8 bases and J gave up 11 bases, with 27 bases separating them. Here the CDR3 reads CASLPPGGSYNEQYF. In DNA, the CDR3 is TGTGCCAGTCTGCCCCCCGGGGGAAGCTACAATGAGCAGTACTTC.

V usage is TRBV29-1 and J usage is TRBJ1-4; D gene ambiguous. Trimming cost V 4 bases and J 8 bases, with 8 bases left between them. CDR1 is SQVTM and CDR2 is ANQGSEA in the germline V gene. CDR3 length equals 11 residues. The CDR3 loop is CSVGVGEKLFF. DNA for the CDR3: TGCAGCGTTGGCGTCGGGGAAAAACTGTTTTTT.

Ten or more counts support this clonotype. This sequence joins TRBV7-9 and TRBJ1-3, with D possibly being TRBD1 (6 bases). There are 15 residues in the CDR3. The V gene's germline CDR1 is SEHNR and CDR2 FQNEAQ (reference sequence). The ends were cut back, 1 base at V and 0 bases at J, with 7 bases in the middle. The CDR3 loop is CASSLGTDSGNTIYF. CDR3 nucleotide sequence: TGTGCCAGCAGCTTAGGGACAGACTCTGGAAACACCATATATTTT.

A remark on this clonotype: It differs at one base from a far larger clone, so likely a read error. The chain joins TRBV5-3 to TRBJ2-7, with a tentative D call TRBD2 (6 bases). TRBV5-3 is an ORF, and what it does is uncertain. CDR3 length: 14 residues. The CDR3 DNA is TGCGCCAGCAGCTTCGGCGGGGCAGCGAACGAGCAGTACTTC. Translating gives CASSFGGAANEQYF.

At least ten counts were recorded for this clonotype. The chain couples TRBV28 to TRBJ2-7, with D tentatively TRBD2 (5 bases). The length of the CDR3 is 16 residues. Germline lookup yields CDR1 MDHEN and CDR2 SYDVKM. Trimming took 7 bases from V and 1 from J, leaving 20 bases between them. CDR3 loop: CASTKSSLRDSYEQYF. The CDR3 bases are TGTGCCAGCACCAAAAGTTCCCTTCGGGATTCCTACGAGCAGTACTTC.

On this clonotype itself: A far larger clone is one nucleotide away, so this likely arose from a read error. The rearrangement uses TRBV7-3 and TRBJ2-7; 7 bases match TRBD1. Germline V CDR1 and CDR2: SGHTA, FQGTGA. This CDR3 comprises 16 residues. The CDR3 protein is CASSSSGAGGPYEPYF. In DNA form, the CDR3 reads TGTGCCAGCAGCTCGTCCGGGGCAGGGGGACCCTACGAGCCGTACTTC.

This clonotype was found many times. The chain links TRBV30 to TRBJ2-1, with TRBD2 matching over 12 bases. The CDR3 runs 16 residues. Germline-derived CDR1 and CDR2 are GTSNPN and SVGIG (reference sequence). Trimming at V came to 4 bases and at J to 3 bases, leaving 7 bases not matched to a gene. In DNA form, the CDR3 reads TGTGCCTGGACCGCCTGGACTAGCGGGAACTACAATGAGCAGTTCTTC. This gives the protein CAWTAWTSGNYNEQFF.

A note on this clonotype: A far larger clone is one base from this, pointing to a likely read error. V is TRBV10-3 and J is TRBJ2-1, with 9 positions matching TRBD2. CDR3 length equals 14 residues. Germline loops: CDR1 ENHRY, CDR2 SYGVKD. V gave up 6 bases and J gave up 10 bases; unmatched junction bases: 10. Here the CDR3 reads CAISYSSGNYEQFF. Here the CDR3 DNA reads TGTGCCATCAGCTACTCTAGCGGGAACTACGAGCAGTTCTTC.

Ten or more counts support this clonotype. The rearrangement links TRBV28 to TRBJ1-1, with D tentatively TRBD1 (5 bases). Per germline, CDR1 MDHEN and CDR2 SYDVKM. V lost 6 bases to trimming and J lost 7 bases, with 21 bases between them. The CDR3 contains 15 residues. DNA for the CDR3: TGTGCCAGCAGGCGCCCCGGGGCTGAACTGGGTGAAGCTTTCTTT. The encoded protein is CASRRPGAELGEAFF.

This clonotype occurred many times. The chain has TRBV20-1 and TRBJ2-1; D tentatively reads TRBD1 or TRBD2 (5 bases each). This CDR3 comprises 15 residues. CDR1 and CDR2 from the germline V gene are DFQATT and SNEGSKA (reference sequence). V gave up 2 bases and J gave up 3 bases, with 14 bases separating them. The chain's CDR3 is CSARSGTVNYNEQFF. In DNA, the CDR3 is TGCAGTGCTAGATCCGGGACCGTCAACTACAATGAGCAGTTCTTC.

This clonotype was counted at least ten times. The CDR3 DNA follows: TGTGCCAGCACCCCCGCACAGGGGGTCGGGAACACTGAAGCTTTCTTT. Translating gives CASTPAQGVGNTEAFF. This rearrangement joins TRBV6-6 to TRBJ1-1; 8 bases map to TRBD1. The CDR3 runs to 16 residues. CDR1 MNHNY and CDR2 SVGAGI come from the germline V gene (reference sequence). V dropped 7 bases and J dropped 1; count of bases not matched to a gene: 11.

At least ten counts were recorded for this clonotype. The rearrangement joins TRBV10-3 to TRBJ2-7, with D possibly matching TRBD2 (7 bases). Deletions cut 0 bases from V and 6 bases from J, with 12 bases between. This CDR3 spans 14 amino acids. The germline V gene encodes CDR1 ENHRY and CDR2 SYGVKD. The DNA for the CDR3 is TGTGCCATCAGTGAGTCGGGGGGGGCAGTCGAGCAGTACTTC. This encodes CAISESGGAVEQYF.

This clonotype was observed a few times. This CDR3 is CASSSGFSTAYGYTF. The CDR3 bases are TGCGCCAGCAGCTCCGGCTTCTCGACTGCTTATGGCTACACCTTC. The J gene is TRBJ1-2, the V gene TRBV5-1, with no clear D. Trimming shortened V by 3 bases and J by 5 bases, and 17 bases separated the two germline ends. CDR3 length: 15 residues. CDR1 is SGHRS and CDR2 is YFSETQ in the germline V gene.

This clonotype has at least ten counts. The chain employs TRBV10-3 and TRBJ2-1, with D hard to call. CDR3 size: 11 residues. V was shortened by 6 bases and J by 10 bases, with 10 bases between the two germline ends. CDR1 is ENHRY and CDR2 is SYGVKD in the germline V gene. CDR3 sequence: CAIRGMREQFF. CDR3 in DNA: TGTGCCATCAGGGGGATGAGGGAGCAGTTCTTC.

V usage is TRBV6-8 and J usage is TRBJ1-2, with TRBD1 matching over 7 bases. This CDR3 spans 13 amino acids. Germline-derived CDR1 and CDR2 are MNHGY and SAAAGT. V was pared by 7 bases and J by 4 bases, with 6 bases of the junction left unmatched. CDR3 amino acids: CASMKGTAYGYTF. The CDR3 DNA follows: TGTGCCAGCATGAAAGGGACAGCCTATGGCTACACCTTC.

In its sample, this clonotype ranks as medium-sized. The rearrangement links TRBV29-1 to TRBJ2-1, with D perhaps TRBD1 (6 bases). With 6 bases removed from V and 6 bases from J, the gap between germline ends came to 18 bases. The CDR3 is 14 residues long. Germline V gene sequence: CDR1 SQVTM, CDR2 ANQGSEA. The CDR3 nucleotides read TGCAGCGTCTTTAGGGGGAGTGGAGGCAATGAGCAGTTCTTC. It yields the protein CSVFRGSGGNEQFF.

The sample holds many counts of this clonotype. V usage is TRBV27 and J usage is TRBJ1-5; 7 bases map to TRBD1. CDR1 is MNHEY and CDR2 is SMNVEV in the germline V gene (reference sequence). This CDR3 is built from 16 residues. Trimming cost V 6 bases and J 4 bases; bases outside gene matches: 12. CDR3 sequence reads: CASSTTGAFRNQPQHF. The CDR3 DNA follows: TGTGCCAGCAGCACCACAGGGGCTTTTCGAAATCAGCCCCAGCATTTT.

This clonotype was recorded many times. As DNA, the CDR3 is TGTGCCAGCAGGTCACCCGGGGGGGAGACCCAGTACTTC. Translating gives CASRSPGGETQYF. This rearrangement joins TRBV6-5 to TRBJ2-5; TRBD2 matches 7 bases. V shed 6 bases, J shed 5 bases, and the junction held 6 bases outside the gene matches. The CDR3 sequence is 13 residues long. Germline CDR1 is MNHEY and CDR2 is SVGAGI.

This chain links TRBV5-1 with TRBJ2-1; TRBD2 agrees at 10 bases. CDR1 is SGHRS and CDR2 is YFSETQ in the germline V gene. CDR3 length: 17 amino acids. The V segment lost 1 base and the J segment 0 bases; nucleotides outside the gene matches: 4. The CDR3 nucleotides are TGCGCCAGCAGCTTGTCGGCTAGCGGGAGCTCCTACAATGAGCAGTTCTTC. Residues: CASSLSASGSSYNEQFF. Full variable domain (missing parts from reference TRBV5-1 and TRBJ2-1): KAGVTQTPRYLIKTRGQQVTLSCSPISGHRSVSWYQQTPGQGLQFLFEYFSETQRNKGNFPGRFSGRQFSNSRSEMNVSTLELGDSALYLCASSLSASGSSYNEQFFGPGTRLTVL.

The rearrangement links TRBV2 to TRBJ2-3; D may be TRBD1 or TRBD2 (5 bases each). Germline V lookup: CDR1 SNHLY, CDR2 FYNNEI. V shed 8 bases and J shed 0 bases, with 6 bases lying between them. This CDR3 comprises 12 residues. CDR3 residues: CASRDSTDTQYF. The CDR3 coding sequence is TGTGCCAGCCGGGACAGCACAGATACGCAGTATTTT.

This clonotype was detected many times. V is TRBV6-2 or TRBV6-3 and J is TRBJ2-7; the D gene could be TRBD1 or TRBD2 (6 bases each). Trimming cost V 0 bases and J 2 bases, with 11 bases left between them. CDR3 size: 15 residues. Germline CDR1 is MNHEY and CDR2 is SVGEGT. CDR3 loop: CASSYSGGGPYEQYF. The CDR3 DNA is TGTGCCAGCAGTTACTCGGGGGGCGGACCCTACGAGCAGTACTTC.

There are many counts of this clonotype. CDR3 sequence: CASSPGQGRLFF. The CDR3 bases are TGCGCCAGCAGCCCGGGGCAGGGACGGCTGTTTTTT. The chain recombines TRBV5-1 with TRBJ2-2; the D call may be TRBD1 or TRBD2 (5 bases each). The ends were cut back, 4 bases at V and 13 bases at J, with 14 bases in the middle. CDR1 and CDR2 (germline): SGHRS, YFSETQ. CDR3 length: 12 amino acids.

This clonotype was detected a few times. The chain carries TRBV7-9 and TRBJ1-2; 8 bases are shared with TRBD1. Germline loops: CDR1 SEHNR, CDR2 FQNEAQ (reference sequence). The junction had 5 bases not matched to a gene; V was cut back by 5 bases and J by 3 bases. CDR3 length: 14 amino acids. DNA for the CDR3: TGTGCCAGCAGCCCTGGGACAGGAGACTATGGCTACACCTTC. It is translated as CASSPGTGDYGYTF.

This clonotype has ten or more counts. V and J are TRBV20-1 and TRBJ1-2; TRBD1 might be the D (6 bases). This CDR3 has 13 amino acids. CDR1 is DFQATT, CDR2 SNEGSKA, per germline (reference sequence). V lost 4 bases and J lost 4, with 13 bases in between. The CDR3 DNA sequence: TGCAGTGCTATCTCCGGGACACGCTATGGCTACACCTTC. Protein product: CSAISGTRYGYTF.

By proportion, this clonotype is medium-sized. The chain carries TRBV7-8 and TRBJ2-1; TRBD1 matches at 9 bases. V lost 3 bases and J lost 15; bases outside the gene matches: 12. The germline V gene encodes CDR1 SGHVS and CDR2 FQNEAQ. This CDR3 is built from 14 residues. The CDR3 nucleotides read TGTGCCAGCAGCTTCCGGGACAGGGATGGTTTAGGGTTCTTC. It specifies CASSFRDRDGLGFF.

This clonotype was seen just once. V usage is TRBV18 and J usage is TRBJ1-6, with 9 bases fitting TRBD1. The CDR3 has 14 amino acids. The germline V gene has CDR1 KGHSH and CDR2 LQKENI. Unmatched junction bases numbered 3, after V lost 6 bases and J lost 6 bases. The CDR3 DNA sequence: TGTGCCAGCTCCGGGACAGGGCCTAATTCACCCCTCCACTTT. Amino acids: CASSGTGPNSPLHF.

The chain uses TRBV5-4 and TRBJ2-1; D unclear. The CDR3 length is 15 residues. V was pared by 0 bases and J by 2 bases, with 9 bases between. CDR1 is SGHNT, CDR2 YYREEE, per germline (reference sequence). CDR3 in amino acids: CASSLGYPTYNEQFF. CDR3 DNA: TGTGCCAGCAGCTTGGGCTACCCTACCTACAATGAGCAGTTCTTC.